The text below deals with one T cell receptor (beta chain). The antigen remains undetermined. This sample was included in a study of shared clonotypes between healthy human individuals. Study conclusions and caveats: A reduction in generation probabilities was seen for non-shared clonotypes relative to those shared by all four donors.

CDR3 length: 12 residues. Trimming stripped 3 bases from V and 8 bases from J, with 9 bases between. Germline values: CDR1 LNHDA, CDR2 SQIVND (reference sequence). Clones were sequenced by immunoSEQ multiplex PCR, and TCRdb holds only the in-frame ones, with some missing. The sample lists more than 2 million clones, roughly 94% seen once, with about 0.13% in the top ten. The sample was naive CD4+ T cells sorted from blood. Subset here: CD45RA+ positively selected. This receptor was taken from a man between 18 and 29 years old in good health. This rearrangement joins TRBV19 to TRBJ2-3, with D unresolved. CDR3: CASSINLGTQYF. The CDR3 region has the DNA TGTGCCAGTAGTATTAACTTAGGTACGCAGTATTTT.